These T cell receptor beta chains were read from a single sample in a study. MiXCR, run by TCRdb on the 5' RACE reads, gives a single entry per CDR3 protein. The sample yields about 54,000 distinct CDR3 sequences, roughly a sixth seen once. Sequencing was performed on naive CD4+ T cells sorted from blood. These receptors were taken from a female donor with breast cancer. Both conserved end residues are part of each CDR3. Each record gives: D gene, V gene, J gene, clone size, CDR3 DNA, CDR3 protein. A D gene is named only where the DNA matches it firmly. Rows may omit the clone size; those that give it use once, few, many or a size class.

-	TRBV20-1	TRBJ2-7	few	TGCAGTGCTTCGAGCGGCCCTAGCTCCTACGAGCAGTACTTC	CSASSGPSSYEQYF
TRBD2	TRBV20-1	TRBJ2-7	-	TGCAGTGCTCCTATAGCGGGAGTGAACTACGAGCAGTACTTC	CSAPIAGVNYEQYF
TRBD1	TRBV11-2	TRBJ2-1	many	TGTGCCAGCAGCACAATCGGGCAGGGGGAGTCTCAGTTCTTC	CASSTIGQGESQFF
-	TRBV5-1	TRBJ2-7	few	TGCGCCAGCAGCTTATCGTGGGAGGAGCAGTACTTC	CASSLSWEEQYF
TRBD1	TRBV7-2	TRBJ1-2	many	TGTGCCAGCAGCCCAGGGACAGCCTATGGCTACACCTTC	CASSPGTAYGYTF
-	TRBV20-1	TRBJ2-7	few	TGCAGTGCTAGAGGGGCCTACGAGCAGTACTTC	CSARGAYEQYF
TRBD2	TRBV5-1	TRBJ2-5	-	TGCGCCAGCAGCTCGGGACTAGCGGGTAAAGAGACCCAGTACTTC	CASSSGLAGKETQYF
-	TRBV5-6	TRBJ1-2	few	TGTGCCAGCAGCTTGCAAGGGACCTATGGCTACACCTTC	CASSLQGTYGYTF
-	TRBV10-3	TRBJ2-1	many	TGTGCCATCAGTTCCGGGACCCAGACTAATGAGCAGTTCTTC	CAISSGTQTNEQFF
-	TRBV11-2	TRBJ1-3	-	TGTGCCAGCAGCTTTGAGAGAGGGGCCTCTGGAAACACCATATATTTT	CASSFERGASGNTIYF
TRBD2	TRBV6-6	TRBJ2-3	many	TGTGCCAGCAGTTCGGACGTTAGCGGGATGAGCACAGATACGCAGTATTTT	CASSSDVSGMSTDTQYF
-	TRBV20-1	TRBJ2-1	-	TGCAGTGCTAGAAGGGGTACCCTCCTTGGGATACCCTCTGACAATGAGCAGTTCTTC	CSARRGTLLGIPSDNEQFF
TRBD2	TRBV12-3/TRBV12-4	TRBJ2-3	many	TGTGCCAGCAGCCCCCCTAGCGGGCGCACAGATACGCAGTATTTT	CASSPPSGRTDTQYF
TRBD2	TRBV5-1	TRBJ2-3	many	TGCGCCAGCAGCTTGGCCGGGACTAGCGGCACAGATACGCAGTATTTT	CASSLAGTSGTDTQYF
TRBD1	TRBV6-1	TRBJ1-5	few	TGTGCCAGCCAGATGCGCATCGGACAGGGTCCCAATAATCAGCCCCAGCATTTT	CASQMRIGQGPNNQPQHF
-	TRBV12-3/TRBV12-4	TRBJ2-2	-	TGTGCCAGCAGTTCTAGGAGAGGGGAGCTGTTTTTT	CASSSRRGELFF
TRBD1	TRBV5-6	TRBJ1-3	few	TGTGCCAGCAGCTGGACAGGGGGAAACACCATATATTTT	CASSWTGGNTIYF
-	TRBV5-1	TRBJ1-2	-	TGCGCCAGCAGCGTGGACGCGGCAGGCTACACCTTC	CASSVDAAGYTF
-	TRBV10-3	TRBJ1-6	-	TGTGCCATCAGTGAGACTAAGAATTCACCCCTCCACTTT	CAISETKNSPLHF
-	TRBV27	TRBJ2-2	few	TGTGCCAGCAGTTTGACTCGAAACACCGGGGAGCTGTTTTTT	CASSLTRNTGELFF
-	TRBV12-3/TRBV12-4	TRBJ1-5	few	TGTGCCAGCAGTCTACAGGCTGATCAGCCCCAGCATTTT	CASSLQADQPQHF
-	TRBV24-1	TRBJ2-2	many	TGTGCCACCAGTGATTTGCGCACCGGGGAGCTGTTTTTT	CATSDLRTGELFF